Described below is a single T cell receptor beta chain sequence and its context. The data are from a study of shared T cell receptors in the human thymus. Looked up from germline, CDR1 is SGHDT and CDR2 is YYEEEE. The length of the CDR3 is 15 residues. V lost 0 bases to trimming and J lost 2 bases; unmatched junction nucleotides: 3. Here immunoSEQ multiplex PCR was the method, and the copy in TCRdb shows in-frame clones only, minus some. The table lists about 500,000 clones, approximately 80% of them singletons, with approximately 0.013% in the top ten. These data were likewise used in another study, on human thymus T cells. That work contributes: Healthy Finnish infants undergoing corrective surgery for congenital heart defects were the donors. Thymus specimens were resections from corrective heart surgery. Gene usage (both V and J) appeared biased in thymic and blood repertoires.

The genes are TRBV5-6 and TRBJ2-7; 9 nucleotides align to TRBD1. The specimen was thymocytes. The receptor's source is a boy younger than two with a congenital heart defect. The CDR3 here is CASSLGWDRAYEQYF. DNA of the CDR3: TGTGCCAGCAGCTTGGGTTGGGACAGGGCCTACGAGCAGTACTTC.